These 7 T cell receptor beta chains were sequenced from one sample in a study of OX40 agonist ivuxolimab in advanced cancers. Data came from immunoSEQ multiplex PCR; TCRdb stores just in-frame clones and leaves some out. This table has some 11,000 clones, nearly 80% appearing once. Here the sequenced sample was CD4+ or CD8+ T cells sorted from blood, taken in a trial of the OX40 agonist ivuxolimab. The receptor set was obtained from an adult with an advanced solid tumor such as melanoma, head and neck, liver or kidney cancer.

V gene TRBV2 combines with J gene TRBJ1-2, with 7 bases lining up with TRBD1. The CDR3 length is 12 residues. J gave up 4 bases and V 7 bases, and 3 bases lay outside the gene matches. Germline-derived CDR1 and CDR2 are SNHLY and FYNNEI. The CDR3 sequence is CASIQGIYGYTF. The CDR3 DNA is TGTGCCAGCATACAGGGGATCTATGGCTACACCTTC.

The chain is built from TRBV5-1 and TRBJ2-1; TRBD2 matches at 11 bases. The CDR3 sequence is 15 residues long. Germline V gene data show CDR1 as SGHRS and CDR2 as YFSETQ. J was trimmed by 7 bases and V by 0 bases; bases with no gene match: 3. The CDR3 loop is CASSLAGTSGNEQFF. CDR3 coding DNA: TGCGCCAGCAGCTTGGCTGGGACTAGCGGTAATGAGCAGTTCTTC. Full variable domain (outside the CDR3, taken from reference TRBV5-1 and TRBJ2-1): KAGVTQTPRYLIKTRGQQVTLSCSPISGHRSVSWYQQTPGQGLQFLFEYFSETQRNKGNFPGRFSGRQFSNSRSEMNVSTLELGDSALYLCASSLAGTSGNEQFFGPGTRLTVL.

This clone has a handful of counts. The genes are TRBV7-1 and TRBJ2-7; D remains ambiguous. TRBV7-1 qualifies as an ORF whose function is uncertain. There are 12 residues in the CDR3. V lost 4 bases and J 5 bases, leaving 9 bases between the germline ends. CDR3 DNA: TGTGCCAGCAGCTTAGTTACTAACGAGCAGTACTTC. It specifies CASSLVTNEQYF.

The V call is TRBV6-5, the J call TRBJ1-1, with no clear D. V was cut by 2 bases and J by 4 bases, with 2 bases left in between. The CDR3 runs 11 residues. Germline-derived CDR1 and CDR2 are MNHEY and SVGAGI. The CDR3 loop is CASSYGTEAFF. The DNA of the CDR3 is TGTGCCAGCAGTTACGGCACTGAAGCTTTCTTT.

DNA for the CDR3: TGTGCCAGCAGTAACCCTTCCTACAATGAGCAGTTCTTC. Residues: CASSNPSYNEQFF. The genes are TRBV6-5 and TRBJ2-1; no definite D call. V shed 5 bases and J shed 1 base, with 6 bases lying between them. CDR1 and CDR2 from the germline V gene are MNHEY and SVGAGI. The CDR3 covers 13 residues.

The chain couples TRBV5-1 to TRBJ1-4; D is unresolved. The CDR3 has 14 amino acids. Germline values: CDR1 SGHRS, CDR2 YFSETQ. Trimming cost V 1 base and J 6 bases, with 10 bases left between them. CDR3 amino acids: CASSLRSLDEKLFF. In DNA, the CDR3 is TGCGCCAGCAGCTTGCGCAGTCTAGATGAAAAACTGTTTTTT.

This chain links TRBV6-5 with TRBJ1-5; no clear D. Germline CDR1 MNHEY, CDR2 SVGAGI. V was pared by 6 bases and J by 3 bases, with 12 bases between. The CDR3 has 14 amino acids. The CDR3 reads CASSNDGYNQPQHF. The CDR3 DNA reads as TGTGCCAGCAGCAACGACGGATACAATCAGCCCCAGCATTTT.